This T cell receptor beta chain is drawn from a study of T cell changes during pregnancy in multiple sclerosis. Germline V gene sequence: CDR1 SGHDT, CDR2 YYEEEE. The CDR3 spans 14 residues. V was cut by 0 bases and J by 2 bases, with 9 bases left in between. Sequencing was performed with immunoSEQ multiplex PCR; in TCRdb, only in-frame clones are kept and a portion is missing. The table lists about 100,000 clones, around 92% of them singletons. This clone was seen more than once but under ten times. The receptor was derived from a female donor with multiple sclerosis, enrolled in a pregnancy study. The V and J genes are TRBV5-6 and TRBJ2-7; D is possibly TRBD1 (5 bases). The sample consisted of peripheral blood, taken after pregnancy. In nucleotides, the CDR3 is TGTGCCAGCAGCTTGGACAGGACGACCTACGAGCAGTACTTC. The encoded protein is CASSLDRTTYEQYF.